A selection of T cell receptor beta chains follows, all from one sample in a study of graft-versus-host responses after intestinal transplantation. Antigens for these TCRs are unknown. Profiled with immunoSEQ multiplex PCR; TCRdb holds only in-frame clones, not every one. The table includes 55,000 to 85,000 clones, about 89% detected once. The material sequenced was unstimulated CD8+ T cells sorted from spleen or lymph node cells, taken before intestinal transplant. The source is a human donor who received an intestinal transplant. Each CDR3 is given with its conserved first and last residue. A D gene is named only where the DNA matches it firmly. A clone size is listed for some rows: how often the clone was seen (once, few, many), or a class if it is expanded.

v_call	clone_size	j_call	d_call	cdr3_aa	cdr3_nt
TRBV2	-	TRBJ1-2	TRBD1	CASSEDRGPLGYGYTF	TGTGCCAGCAGTGAGGACAGGGGGCCTCTTGGCTATGGCTACACCTTC
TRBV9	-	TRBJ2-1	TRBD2	CASSGPSRGAEPHNEQFF	TGTGCCAGCAGCGGCCCGTCGCGGGGGGCAGAACCGCACAATGAGCAGTTCTTC
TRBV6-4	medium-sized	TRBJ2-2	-	CASSDDRNTGELFF	TGTGCCAGCAGTGACGACAGAAACACCGGGGAGCTGTTTTTT
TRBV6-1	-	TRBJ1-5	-	CASSEDPDSNQPQHF	TGTGCCAGCAGTGAAGACCCAGATAGCAATCAGCCCCAGCATTTT
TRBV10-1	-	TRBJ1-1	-	CASSGQVNTEAFF	TGCGCCAGCAGTGGACAAGTGAACACTGAAGCTTTCTTT
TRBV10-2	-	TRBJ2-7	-	CASRDDTQGYEQYF	TGCGCCAGCAGGGACGACACCCAGGGGTACGAGCAGTACTTC
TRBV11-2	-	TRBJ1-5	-	CASSLEWGQPQHF	TGTGCCAGCAGCTTAGAATGGGGCCAGCCCCAGCATTTT
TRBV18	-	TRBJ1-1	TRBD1	CASSPEGQGASDEAFF	TGTGCCAGCTCACCAGAGGGACAGGGGGCGTCCGATGAAGCTTTCTTT
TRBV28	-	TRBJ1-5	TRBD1	CASIRTGDSNQPQHF	TGTGCCAGCATACGGACAGGAGATAGCAATCAGCCCCAGCATTTT
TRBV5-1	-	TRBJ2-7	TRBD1	CASSLDRGHPTYEQYF	TGCGCCAGCAGCTTGGACAGGGGCCATCCCACCTACGAGCAGTACTTC
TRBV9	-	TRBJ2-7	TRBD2	CASSPGGTTPYEQYF	TGTGCCAGCAGCCCAGGTGGGACTACCCCCTACGAGCAGTACTTC
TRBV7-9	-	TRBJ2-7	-	CASSLKGQQGYEQYF	TGTGCCAGCAGCTTAAAGGGTCAACAGGGCTACGAGCAGTACTTC
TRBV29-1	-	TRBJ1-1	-	CSVGLGPNTEAFF	TGCAGCGTTGGCCTTGGGCCGAACACTGAAGCTTTCTTT
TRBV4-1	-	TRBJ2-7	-	CASSQEWVTGTGSYEQYF	TGCGCCAGCAGCCAAGAGTGGGTTACCGGGACTGGATCTTACGAGCAGTACTTC
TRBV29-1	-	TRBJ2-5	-	CSVEGRPAGGETQYF	TGCAGCGTTGAAGGCAGGCCCGCCGGAGGAGAGACCCAGTACTTC
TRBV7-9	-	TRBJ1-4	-	CASTVGGNEKLFF	TGTGCCAGCACCGTGGGGGGGAATGAAAAACTGTTTTTT
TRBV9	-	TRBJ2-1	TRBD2	CASSPPGLAGGLNNEQFF	TGTGCCAGCAGCCCGCCAGGACTAGCGGGAGGGTTGAACAATGAGCAGTTCTTC
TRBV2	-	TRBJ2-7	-	CASRQEGSYEQYF	TGTGCCAGCAGACAGGAGGGGTCCTACGAGCAGTACTTC
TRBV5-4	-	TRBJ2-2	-	CASSFGTLIPGELFF	TGTGCCAGCAGCTTCGGGACTCTGATTCCCGGGGAGCTGTTTTTT
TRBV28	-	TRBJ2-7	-	CASSLPAGRKDYEQYF	TGTGCCAGCAGTTTACCCGCAGGCCGGAAAGACTACGAGCAGTACTTC
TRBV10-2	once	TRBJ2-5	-	CASSEDRSGETQYF	TGCGCCAGCAGTGAGGACAGGTCCGGAGAGACCCAGTACTTC
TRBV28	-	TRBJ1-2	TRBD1	CASSFFGQGDYGYTF	TGTGCCAGCAGTTTTTTCGGGCAGGGGGACTATGGCTACACCTTC
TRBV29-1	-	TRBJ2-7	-	CSVGGGETYEQYF	TGCAGCGTTGGGGGGGGCGAAACCTACGAGCAGTACTTC
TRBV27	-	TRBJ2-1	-	CASRPLGGGYNEQFF	TGTGCCAGCAGACCACTGGGAGGGGGTTACAATGAGCAGTTCTTC
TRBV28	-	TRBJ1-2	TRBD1	CASSLWGTVYGYTF	TGTGCCAGCAGTTTATGGGGGACAGTCTATGGCTACACCTTC
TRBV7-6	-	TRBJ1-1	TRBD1	CASSLAGTGGTEAFF	TGTGCCAGCAGCTTAGCCGGGACAGGGGGCACTGAAGCTTTCTTT
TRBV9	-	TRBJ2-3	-	CASSGGDTDTQYF	TGTGCCAGCAGCGGGGGGGACACAGATACGCAGTATTTT
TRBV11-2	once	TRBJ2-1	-	CASSLGLQGPSYNEQFF	TGTGCCAGCAGCTTAGGGTTGCAGGGCCCATCCTACAATGAGCAGTTCTTC
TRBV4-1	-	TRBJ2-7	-	CASSLAGWRPHVEQYF	TGCGCCAGCAGCCTCGCCGGGTGGCGGCCCCATGTCGAGCAGTACTTC
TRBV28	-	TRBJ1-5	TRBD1	CASRNQGAPNQPQHF	TGTGCCAGCAGAAACCAGGGGGCCCCTAATCAGCCCCAGCATTTT
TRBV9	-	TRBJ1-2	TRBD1	CASRGGQAYGYTF	TGTGCCAGCAGGGGAGGACAGGCCTATGGCTACACCTTC
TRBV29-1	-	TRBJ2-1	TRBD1	CSVEGADRGNGFF	TGCAGCGTTGAGGGAGCTGACAGGGGAAACGGATTCTTC
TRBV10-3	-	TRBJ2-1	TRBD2	CAIREGTSGRYNEQFF	TGTGCCATCAGAGAAGGCACTAGCGGGAGGTATAATGAGCAGTTCTTC
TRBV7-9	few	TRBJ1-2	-	CASSLEQGGGYTF	TGTGCCAGCAGCTTAGAACAGGGCGGTGGCTACACCTTC
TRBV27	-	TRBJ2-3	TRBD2	CASSFTVAGPSTDTQYF	TGTGCCAGCAGTTTTACGGTAGCGGGACCTAGCACAGATACGCAGTATTTT
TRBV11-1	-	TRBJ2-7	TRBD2	CASSVSGGSSYEQYF	TGTGCCAGCAGCGTCTCGGGGGGGAGCTCCTACGAGCAGTACTTC
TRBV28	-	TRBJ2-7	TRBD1	CASRSKGQGSYEQYF	TGTGCCAGCAGGTCAAAGGGACAGGGGAGCTACGAGCAGTACTTC
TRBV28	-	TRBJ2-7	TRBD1	CASSSDRVFYEQYF	TGTGCCAGCAGTTCCGACAGGGTGTTCTACGAGCAGTACTTC
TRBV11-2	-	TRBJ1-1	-	CASSLEYRASEAFF	TGTGCCAGCAGCTTAGAATACAGGGCCTCTGAAGCTTTCTTT
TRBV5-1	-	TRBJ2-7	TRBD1	CASSLTGQGVNEQYF	TGCGCCAGCAGCTTGACAGGACAGGGTGTCAACGAGCAGTACTTC
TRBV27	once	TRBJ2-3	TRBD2	CASSSGLAGEYF	TGTGCCAGCAGTTCAGGACTAGCGGGGGAGTATTTT
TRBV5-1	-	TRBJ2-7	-	CASNVGEGYEQYF	TGCGCCAGCAATGTGGGAGAGGGATACGAGCAGTACTTC
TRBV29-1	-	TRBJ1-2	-	CSVDQGSYGYTF	TGCAGCGTTGACCAGGGGAGCTATGGCTACACCTTC
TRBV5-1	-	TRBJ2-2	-	CASSTDSGPNTGELFF	TGCGCCAGCAGCACGGATAGCGGACCTAACACCGGGGAGCTGTTTTTT
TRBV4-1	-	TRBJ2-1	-	CASSQDWAGFSYNEQFF	TGCGCCAGCAGCCAAGATTGGGCGGGATTCTCCTACAATGAGCAGTTCTTC
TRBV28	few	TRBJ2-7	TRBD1	CASSLVGTGSNEQYF	TGTGCCAGCAGTTTAGTAGGGACAGGGAGCAACGAGCAGTACTTC
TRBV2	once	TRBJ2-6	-	CASSGGDREAGANVLTF	TGTGCCAGCAGTGGGGGTGACAGGGAGGCGGGGGCCAACGTCCTGACTTTC
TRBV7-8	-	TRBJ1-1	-	CASSLGRTDHTEAFF	TGTGCCAGCAGCTTAGGGAGGACAGACCACACTGAAGCTTTCTTT
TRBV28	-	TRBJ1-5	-	CASSSQREVYSNQPQHF	TGTGCCAGCAGTTCCCAACGGGAGGTATATAGCAATCAGCCCCAGCATTTT
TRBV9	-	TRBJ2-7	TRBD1	CATGQGPSYEQYF	TGTGCCACAGGACAGGGTCCGTCCTACGAGCAGTACTTC